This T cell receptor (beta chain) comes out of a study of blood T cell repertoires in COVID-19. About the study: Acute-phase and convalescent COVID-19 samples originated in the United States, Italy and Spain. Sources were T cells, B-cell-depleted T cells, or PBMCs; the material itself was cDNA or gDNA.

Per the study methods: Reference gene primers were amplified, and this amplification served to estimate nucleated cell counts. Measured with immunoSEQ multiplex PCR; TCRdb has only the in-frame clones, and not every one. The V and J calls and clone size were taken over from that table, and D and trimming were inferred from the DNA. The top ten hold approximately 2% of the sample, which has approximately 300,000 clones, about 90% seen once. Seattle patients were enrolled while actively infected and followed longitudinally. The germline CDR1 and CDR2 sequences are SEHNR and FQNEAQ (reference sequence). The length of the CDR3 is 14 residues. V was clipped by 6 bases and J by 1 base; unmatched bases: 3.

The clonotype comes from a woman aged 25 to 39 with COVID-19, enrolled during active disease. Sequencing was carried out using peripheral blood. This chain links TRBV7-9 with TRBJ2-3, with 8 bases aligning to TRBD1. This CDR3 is CASRPGQGTDTQYF. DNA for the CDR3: TGTGCCAGCAGGCCGGGACAGGGCACAGATACGCAGTATTTT.